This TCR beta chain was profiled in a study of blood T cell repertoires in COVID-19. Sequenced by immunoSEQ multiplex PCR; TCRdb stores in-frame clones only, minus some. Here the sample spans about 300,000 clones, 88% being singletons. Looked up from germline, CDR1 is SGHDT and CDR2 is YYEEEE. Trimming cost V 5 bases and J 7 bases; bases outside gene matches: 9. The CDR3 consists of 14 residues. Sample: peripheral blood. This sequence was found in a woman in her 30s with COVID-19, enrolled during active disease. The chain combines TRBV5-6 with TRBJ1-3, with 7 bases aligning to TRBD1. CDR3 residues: CASRPDRASNTIYF. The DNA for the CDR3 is TGTGCCAGCAGACCTGACAGGGCCTCTAACACCATATATTTT. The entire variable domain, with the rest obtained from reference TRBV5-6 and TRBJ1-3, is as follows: DAGVTQSPTHLIKTRGQQVTLRCSPKSGHDTVSWYQQALGQGPQFIFQYYEEEERQRGNFPDRFSGHQFPNYSSELNVNALLLGDSALYLCASRPDRASNTIYFGEGSWLTVV.